The 9 T cell receptor gamma chains below come from one sample, sequenced in a study of Vδ1+ human thymocytes. Study-wide results and limits: In the thymus, TRG and TRD repertoires looked highly polyclonal with Gaussian CDR3 lengths.

These receptors' targets are unknown. RNA was extracted from the cells and then reverse transcribed. The CDR3 regions were amplified by multiplex PCR from V-gene primers to a constant-region primer. TCRdb called clones from the multiplex PCR reads again using CATT. The sample lists approximately 20,000 gamma-chain clones, roughly an eighth occurring once. Sequencing was carried out using Vdelta1+ gamma-delta thymocytes from the thymus. The subset was: FACS-sorted CD3+ TCRalphabeta- TCRVdelta1+ TCRVdelta2- thymocytes. Source of these receptors: a child less than two years old who had congenital heart surgery.

This clone has a handful of counts. The rearrangement joins TRGV9 to TRGJ1 or TRGJ2. CDR1 is GITISATS, CDR2 ISYDGTV, per germline (reference sequence). There are 10 residues in the CDR3. V lost 5 bases to trimming and J lost 9 bases; unmatched junction nucleotides: 4. The CDR3 sequence is CALWGVKKLF. CDR3 DNA sequence: TGTGCCTTGTGGGGGGTTAAGAAACTCTTT.

There are a few counts of this clone. The chain uses TRGV2 and TRGJ1 or TRGJ2. Trimming cost V 2 bases and J 2 bases; bases outside gene matches: 3. The CDR3 consists of 13 residues. Germline assignment: CDR1 EGSNGY and CDR2 YDSYNSKV. The CDR3 is CATWDDHYYKKLF. CDR3 DNA sequence: TGTGCCACCTGGGACGATCATTATTATAAGAAACTCTTT.

This clone was found a few times. The J gene is TRGJP1, the V gene TRGV8. V was clipped by 4 bases and J by 4 bases; unmatched bases: 3. This CDR3 is 13 amino acids long. The V gene's germline CDR1 is VENAVY and CDR2 YDSYNSRV. The CDR3 DNA sequence: TGTGCCACCTGGGAAGACACTGGTTGGTTCAAGATATTT. This gives the protein CATWEDTGWFKIF.

This clone has only a few counts. This sample also contains other DNA sequences that code for the same CDR3. The chain joins TRGV2 to TRGJ1 or TRGJ2. Trimming took 1 base from V and 0 from J; bases not matched to a gene: 3. Per the germline V gene, CDR1 is EGSNGY and CDR2 is YDSYNSKV. This CDR3 region has 14 residues. CDR3 loop: CATWDGQNYYKKLF. CDR3 DNA sequence: TGTGCCACCTGGGACGGACAGAATTATTATAAGAAACTCTTT.

Remarks on this clone: At the DNA level, this CDR3 is encoded by other sequences in the same sample as well. J is TRGJ1 or TRGJ2 and V is TRGV9. V shed 3 bases and J 5 bases; nucleotides not matched to a gene: 4. This CDR3 region has 12 residues. Germline loops: CDR1 GITISATS, CDR2 ISYDGTV (reference sequence). CDR3 residues: CALWEPDYKKLF. The CDR3 DNA reads as TGTGCCTTGTGGGAGCCCGATTATAAGAAACTCTTT.

V gene TRGV9 combines with J gene TRGJP. The junction had 5 bases not matched to a gene; V was cut back by 6 bases and J by 6 bases. This CDR3 has 15 amino acids. Germline CDR1 GITISATS, CDR2 ISYDGTV (reference sequence). The CDR3 bases are TGTGCCTTGTGGAGGGGAGAGTTGGGCAAAAAAATCAAGGTATTT. Translating gives CALWRGELGKKIKVF.

This clone was seen only a few times. V gene TRGV4 combines with J gene TRGJ1 or TRGJ2. CDR1 and CDR2 from the germline V gene are EGSTGY and YDSYTSSV. The V and J ends lost 4 bases and 0 bases, in that order; junction bases with no gene match: 6. The CDR3 length is 14 residues. The CDR3 DNA is TGTGCCACCTGGGACCTTCGGAATTATTATAAGAAACTCTTT. It codes for CATWDLRNYYKKLF.

The table lists this clone with a few counts. The chain recombines TRGV8 with TRGJ1 or TRGJ2. Trimming removed 0 bases from V and 5 bases from J; junction bases left unmatched: 4. This CDR3 has 13 amino acids. Germline V gene data show CDR1 as VENAVY and CDR2 as YDSYNSRV. The CDR3 DNA follows: TGTGCCACCTGGGATAGGCCTCATTATAAGAAACTCTTT. It specifies CATWDRPHYKKLF.

The V call is TRGV2, the J call TRGJ1 or TRGJ2. V lost 6 bases and J lost 6; bases outside the gene matches: 11. The CDR3 has 13 amino acids. Germline CDR1 EGSNGY, CDR2 YDSYNSKV. CDR3 loop: CATWSNKGYKKLF. CDR3 nucleotides: TGTGCCACCTGGTCTAACAAGGGTTATAAGAAACTCTTT.